This T cell receptor (beta chain) was captured by sequencing in a study of technical replicates of blood from a few donors. Sequenced by immunoSEQ multiplex PCR; TCRdb stores in-frame clones only, minus some. The table includes about 98,000 clones, approximately 96% detected once. Trimming cost V 2 bases and J 6 bases, with 5 bases left between them. Per germline, CDR1 SGHNT and CDR2 YENEEA. This CDR3 comprises 13 residues. V gene TRBV11-3 combines with J gene TRBJ1-6; D ambiguous. The sample comprised T cells isolated from PBMCs. The receptor comes from a human donor in good health. As DNA, the CDR3 is TGTGCCAGCAGCTTAAACAGTAATTCACCCCTCCACTTT. Protein sequence: CASSLNSNSPLHF.